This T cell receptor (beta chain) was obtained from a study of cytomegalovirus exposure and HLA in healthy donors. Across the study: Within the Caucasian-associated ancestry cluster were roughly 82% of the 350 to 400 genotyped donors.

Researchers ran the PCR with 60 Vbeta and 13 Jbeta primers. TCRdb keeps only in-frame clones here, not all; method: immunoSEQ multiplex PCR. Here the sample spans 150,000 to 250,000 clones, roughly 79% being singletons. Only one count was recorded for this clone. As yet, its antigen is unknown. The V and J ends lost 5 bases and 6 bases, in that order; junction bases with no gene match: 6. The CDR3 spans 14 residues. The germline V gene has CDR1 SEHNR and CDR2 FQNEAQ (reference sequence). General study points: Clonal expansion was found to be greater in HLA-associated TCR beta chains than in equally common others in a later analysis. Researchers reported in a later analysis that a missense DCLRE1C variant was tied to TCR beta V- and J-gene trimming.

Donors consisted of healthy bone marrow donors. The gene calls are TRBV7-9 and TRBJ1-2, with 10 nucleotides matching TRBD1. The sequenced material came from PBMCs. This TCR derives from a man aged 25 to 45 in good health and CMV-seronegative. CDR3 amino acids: CASSQRTGGNGYTF. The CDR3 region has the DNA TGTGCCAGCAGCCAAAGGACAGGGGGTAATGGCTACACCTTC.